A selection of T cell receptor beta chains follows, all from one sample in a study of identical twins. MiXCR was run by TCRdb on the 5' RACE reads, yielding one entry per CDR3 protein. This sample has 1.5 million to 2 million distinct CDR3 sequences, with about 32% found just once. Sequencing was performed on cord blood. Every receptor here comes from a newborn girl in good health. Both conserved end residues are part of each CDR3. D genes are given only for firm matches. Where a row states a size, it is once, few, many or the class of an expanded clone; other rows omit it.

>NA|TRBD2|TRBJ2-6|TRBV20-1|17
CSARRGVLLSGANVLTF
TGCAGTGCTAGACGGGGGGTCCTCCTCTCTGGGGCCAACGTCCTGACTTTC
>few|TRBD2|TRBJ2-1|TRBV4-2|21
CASSPFGLAGDPKISYNEQFF
TGTGCCAGCAGCCCTTTCGGACTAGCGGGGGACCCGAAGATCTCCTACAATGAGCAGTTCTTC
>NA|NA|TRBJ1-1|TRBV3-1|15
CASSQSGGWNTEAFF
TGTGCCAGCAGCCAATCTGGGGGGTGGAACACTGAAGCTTTCTTT
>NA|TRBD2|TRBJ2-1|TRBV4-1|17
CASSQVAGTSHYNEQFF
TGCGCCAGCAGCCAAGTGGCAGGGACTAGCCATTACAATGAGCAGTTCTTC
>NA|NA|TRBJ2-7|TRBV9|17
CASSVPGTHGGSYEQYF
TGTGCCAGCAGCGTCCCCGGAACACATGGAGGCTCCTACGAGCAGTACTTC
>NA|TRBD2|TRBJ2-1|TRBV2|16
CASSEVAGEPYNEQFF
TGTGCCAGCAGTGAGGTAGCGGGGGAGCCATACAATGAGCAGTTCTTC
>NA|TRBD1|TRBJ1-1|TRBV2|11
CASPRTGAAFF
TGTGCCAGCCCTAGGACAGGGGCAGCTTTCTTT
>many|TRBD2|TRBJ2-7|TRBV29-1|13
CSVTSGGAYEQYF
TGCAGCGTGACTAGCGGGGGAGCCTACGAGCAGTACTTC
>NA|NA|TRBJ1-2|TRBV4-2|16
CASSQGDTILTGGYTF
TGTGCCAGCAGCCAAGGTGACACCATCTTAACGGGAGGCTACACCTTC
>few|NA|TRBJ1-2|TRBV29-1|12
CSVVREDYGYTF
TGCAGCGTTGTGAGGGAAGACTATGGCTACACCTTC
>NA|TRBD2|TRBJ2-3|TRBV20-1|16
CSAREGGSASTDAQYF
TGCAGTGCTAGAGAAGGCGGGAGCGCCAGCACAGATGCGCAGTATTTT
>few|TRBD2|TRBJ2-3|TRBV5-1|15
CASSLHSGVTDTQYF
TGCGCCAGCAGCTTGCATAGCGGGGTCACAGATACGCAGTATTTT
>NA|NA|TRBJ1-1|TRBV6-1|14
CASSERGRGTEAFF
TGTGCCAGCAGTGAAAGGGGTCGCGGCACTGAAGCTTTCTTT
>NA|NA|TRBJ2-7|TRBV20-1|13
CSALQGSSYEQYF
TGCAGTGCCCTACAGGGTAGCTCCTACGAGCAGTACTTC
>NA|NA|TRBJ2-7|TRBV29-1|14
CSVEVSGQGYEQYF
TGCAGCGTTGAAGTTTCAGGGCAAGGTTACGAGCAGTACTTC
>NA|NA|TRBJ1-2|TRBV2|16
CASVVTGRSANYGYTF
TGTGCCAGCGTCGTTACAGGGCGGTCGGCTAACTATGGCTACACCTTC
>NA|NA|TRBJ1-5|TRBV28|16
CASSLWLMYSNQPQHF
TGTGCCAGCAGTTTATGGCTCATGTATAGCAATCAGCCCCAGCATTTT
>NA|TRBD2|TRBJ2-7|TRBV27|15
CASRRPGLAYNEQYF
TGTGCCAGCAGAAGACCGGGACTAGCATACAATGAGCAGTACTTC
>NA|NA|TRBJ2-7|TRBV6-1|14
CASSTGTAYNEQYF
TGTGCCAGCAGTACCGGGACGGCTTACAATGAGCAGTACTTC
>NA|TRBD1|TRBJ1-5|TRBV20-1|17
CSARRGQGLYSNQPQHF
TGCAGTGCTAGAAGAGGACAGGGCCTTTATAGCAATCAGCCCCAGCATTTT
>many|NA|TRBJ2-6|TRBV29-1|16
CSVVSRGPAGANVLTF
TGCAGCGTCGTATCCAGGGGTCCTGCTGGGGCCAACGTCCTGACTTTC
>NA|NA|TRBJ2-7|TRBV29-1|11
CSVGQYNERYF
TGCAGCGTCGGTCAATACAATGAGCGGTACTTC
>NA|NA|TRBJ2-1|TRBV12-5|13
CASGLARGYEQFF
TGTGCTAGTGGTTTGGCCCGTGGCTATGAGCAGTTCTTC
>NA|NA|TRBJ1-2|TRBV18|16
CASSTTKDSYNYGYTF
TGTGCCAGCTCAACTACGAAGGACAGTTATAACTATGGCTACACCTTT
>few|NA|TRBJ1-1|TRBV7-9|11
CASSPQGEAFF
TGTGCCAGCAGCCCACAAGGTGAAGCTTTCTTT
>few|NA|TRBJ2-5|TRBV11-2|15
CASSFDFRAEETQYF
TGTGCCAGCAGCTTCGACTTCCGGGCGGAAGAGACCCAGTACTTC
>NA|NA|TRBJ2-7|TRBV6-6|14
CASSYSGPAYEQYF
TGTGCCAGCAGTTACTCTGGACCGGCCTACGAGCAGTACTTC
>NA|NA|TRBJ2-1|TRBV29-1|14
CSVGMGGPLNEQFF
TGCAGCGTTGGGATGGGGGGTCCGCTCAATGAGCAGTTCTTC
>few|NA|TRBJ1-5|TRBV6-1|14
CASSEWPGNPPQHF
TGTGCCAGCAGTGAATGGCCAGGGAATCCGCCCCAGCATTTT
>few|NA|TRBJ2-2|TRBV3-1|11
CASSQVGELFF
TGTGCCAGCAGCCAAGTCGGGGAGCTGTTTTTT
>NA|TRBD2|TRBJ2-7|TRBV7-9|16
CASSLEGGLAGPSQYF
TGTGCCAGCAGCTTAGAAGGCGGACTAGCGGGTCCGTCGCAGTACTTC
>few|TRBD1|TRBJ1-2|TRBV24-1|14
CATSDVDRVYGYTF
TGTGCCACCAGTGACGTGGACAGGGTCTATGGCTACACCTTC